The sequence of this T cell receptor (beta chain) was determined in a study of blood T cell repertoires in COVID-19. Study at large: Samples representing acute and convalescent COVID-19 were sourced from the United States, Italy and Spain.

Only in-frame clones appear in the TCRdb table, and some are missing; sequencing was by immunoSEQ multiplex PCR. The table records about 200,000 clones, 80% of them present only once. This TCR was sampled from a woman in her sixties or seventies with acute or convalescent COVID-19. Sequencing was performed on peripheral blood.

DNA of the CDR3: TGTGCCAGTAACCAGGGAGGAGAGACCCAGTACTTC. This codes for CASNQGGETQYF. The chain is built from TRBV19 and TRBJ2-5; TRBD2 might be the D (6 bases). Germline V lookup: CDR1 LNHDA, CDR2 SQIVND (reference sequence). V was pared by 7 bases and J by 4 bases, with 10 bases between. CDR3 length equals 12 residues.